A single sample is the source of the 26 T cell receptor beta chains below, sequenced in a study of cytomegalovirus exposure and HLA in healthy donors. In the PCR, 60 Vbeta and 13 Jbeta primers were used. The repertoire was sequenced with immunoSEQ multiplex PCR; TCRdb's copy has only in-frame clones and lacks some. Among under 150,000 clones, around 77% were seen once, and the ten largest hold more than 0.75%. The sequencing sample was made of PBMCs. These receptors came from a man younger than 35 in good health and CMV-seronegative.

The chain uses TRBV11-3 and TRBJ2-2; D gene ambiguous. The germline gives CDR1 SGHNT, CDR2 YENEEA. This CDR3 has 12 residues. Trimming removed 4 bases at V and 7 bases at J, with 7 bases between. CDR3 residues: CASSSDNGELFF. The CDR3 DNA sequence: TGTGCCAGCAGCTCAGACAACGGGGAGCTGTTTTTT.

The chain recombines TRBV5-6 with TRBJ2-5; 7 bases map to TRBD2. The germline V gene encodes CDR1 SGHDT and CDR2 YYEEEE. With V trimmed by 4 bases and J by 5 bases, 5 bases remained unmatched. CDR3 length: 13 amino acids. CDR3 DNA: TGTGCCAGCAGCGGGAGGGGCACGGAGACCCAGTACTTC. Encoded protein: CASSGRGTETQYF.

The table lists this clone with a few counts. The V and J genes are TRBV7-9 and TRBJ2-2; 8 positions match TRBD2. The CDR3 has 15 amino acids. The V segment lost 3 bases and the J segment 4 bases; nucleotides outside the gene matches: 4. The germline gives CDR1 SEHNR, CDR2 FQNEAQ (reference sequence). CDR3 coding DNA: TGTGCCAGCAGCTTGCGGGGGGCTCTCACCGGGGAGCTGTTTTTT. Its translation is CASSLRGALTGELFF.

This chain connects TRBV29-1 to TRBJ2-3, with a possible D match to TRBD1 (6 bases). The CDR3 is 12 amino acids. Trimming took 7 bases from V and 0 from J, leaving 8 bases between them. CDR1 and CDR2 from the germline V gene are SQVTM and ANQGSEA. DNA for the CDR3: TGCAGCGCCGACAGGAGCACAGATACGCAGTATTTT. It is translated as CSADRSTDTQYF.

This chain links TRBV30 with TRBJ2-1; maybe TRBD2 (5 bases). The CDR3 has 14 residues. V was shortened by 5 bases and J by 3 bases, with 14 bases between the two germline ends. The germline gives CDR1 GTSNPN, CDR2 SVGIG (reference sequence). DNA of the CDR3: TGTGCCTGGGAGGGAGAAAATTTCTACAATGAGCAGTTCTTC. This translates into CAWEGENFYNEQFF. Supplemented by reference TRBV30 and TRBJ2-1, the full variable domain reads SQTIHQWPATLVQPVGSPLSLECTVEGTSNPNLYWYRQAAGRGLQLLFYSVGIGQISSEVPQNLSASRPQDRQFILSSKKLLLSDSGFYLCAWEGENFYNEQFFGPGTRLTVL.

This clone was found a few times. The V call is TRBV6-1, the J call TRBJ2-1; TRBD2 aligns across 7 bases. The CDR3 runs to 14 residues. V lost 9 bases, J lost 4 bases, and 9 bases stayed unmatched. Germline V CDR1 and CDR2: MNHNS, SASEGT. This CDR3 reads CASPPGRGYNEQFF. CDR3 DNA: TGTGCCAGTCCCCCAGGGAGGGGATACAATGAGCAGTTCTTC.

As concerns this clone: The same CDR3 is also encoded by other DNA sequences in this sample. The V and J genes are TRBV5-1 and TRBJ1-2; D gene uncertain. V lost 4 bases to trimming and J lost 3 bases, with 10 bases between them. The length of the CDR3 is 13 residues. The V gene's germline CDR1 is SGHRS and CDR2 YFSETQ. CDR3 protein: CASSPGFYYGYTF. DNA for the CDR3: TGCGCCAGCAGCCCGGGATTCTACTATGGCTACACCTTC.

This chain uses TRBV6-5 with TRBJ1-5; 12 nucleotides agree with TRBD1. CDR1 and CDR2 (germline): MNHEY, SVGAGI. Trimming at V came to 5 bases and at J to 7 bases, leaving 6 bases not matched to a gene. This CDR3 region has 15 residues. The DNA for the CDR3 is TGTGCCAGCAGTGCCGGGACAGGGGGCCAACAGCCCCAGCATTTT. It translates to CASSAGTGGQQPQHF.

The genes are TRBV13 and TRBJ1-3; no clear D. The V gene's germline CDR1 is PRHDT and CDR2 FYEKMQ (reference sequence). The CDR3 has 14 amino acids. V lost 3 bases and J 4 bases, leaving 10 bases between the germline ends. CDR3 in DNA: TGTGCCAGCAGCTTGACCCAGGCCGGAAACACCATATATTTT. Encoded protein: CASSLTQAGNTIYF.

The V gene is TRBV2, the J gene TRBJ1-5; possible D gene TRBD1, 5 bases. The ends were cut back, 6 bases at V and 4 bases at J, with 16 bases in the middle. CDR3 length: 15 amino acids. Per germline, CDR1 SNHLY and CDR2 FYNNEI. CDR3 protein: CASSAGTLINQPQHF. CDR3 DNA sequence: TGTGCCAGCAGCGCCGGGACTTTAATTAATCAGCCCCAGCATTTT.

This clone occurred once. The CDR3: CASKGQIHKAFF. As DNA, the CDR3 is TGTGCCAGCAAAGGACAGATCCATAAGGCTTTCTTT. The rearrangement uses TRBV2 and TRBJ1-1, with D possibly TRBD1 on 6 matching bases. The CDR3 spans 12 residues. V gave up 7 bases and J gave up 11 bases, with 17 bases separating them. The germline CDR1 and CDR2 sequences are SNHLY and FYNNEI.

As regards this clone: The junction does not match germline at one end; this may be a read error. V gene TRBV7-7 combines with J gene TRBJ2-5; 8 nucleotides agree with TRBD1. The CDR3 loop spans 14 amino acids. Germline loops: CDR1 SSHAT, CDR2 FNYEAQ (reference sequence). The CDR3 is CASSPDRGQETQYF. CDR3 in DNA: TGTGCTAGCAGCCCCGACAGGGGTCAAGAGACCCAGTACTTC.

The gene calls are TRBV7-3 and TRBJ2-1; D is perhaps TRBD1 (5 bases). V was cut by 5 bases and J by 10 bases, with 15 bases left in between. The CDR3 extends over 13 amino acids. Germline V lookup: CDR1 SGHTA, CDR2 FQGTGA. CDR3 protein: CASSIRVLEEQFF. The CDR3 DNA reads TGTGCCAGCAGCATCAGGGTCCTGGAAGAGCAGTTCTTC.

The rearrangement uses TRBV18 and TRBJ1-1, with D possibly TRBD1 on 5 matching bases. Germline lookup yields CDR1 KGHSH and CDR2 LQKENI. V was cut by 3 bases and J by 3 bases, with 17 bases left in between. CDR3 length equals 16 residues. The CDR3 spells CASSPVPGPGDTEAFF. Here the CDR3 DNA reads TGTGCCAGCTCACCGGTCCCAGGGCCTGGGGACACTGAAGCTTTCTTT. Drawing the rest from reference TRBV18 and TRBJ1-1, the complete variable domain is NAGVMQNPRHLVRRRGQEARLRCSPMKGHSHVYWYRQLPEEGLKFMVYLQKENIIDESGMPKERFSAEFPKEGPSILRIQQVVRGDSAAYFCASSPVPGPGDTEAFFGQGTRLTVV.

CDR3 amino acids: CARQTEYEQYF. The CDR3 coding sequence is TGTGCCAGACAGACAGAATACGAGCAGTACTTC. V is TRBV2 and J is TRBJ2-7; TRBD1 is a possible D gene (5 bases). The V gene lost 9 bases and the J gene lost 4 bases, with 10 bases spanning the gap. There are 11 residues in the CDR3. Germline CDR1 SNHLY, CDR2 FYNNEI.

The rearrangement uses TRBV4-3 and TRBJ2-3; tentative D call: TRBD1 (5 bases). The CDR3 contains 14 residues. V was cut by 0 bases and J by 5 bases, with 9 bases left in between. CDR1 and CDR2 from the germline V gene are LGHNA and YSLEER. CDR3 sequence reads: CASSQDRVVDTQYF. The CDR3 DNA reads TGCGCCAGCAGCCAAGACAGGGTTGTAGATACGCAGTATTTT.

This clone was found once. Other DNA sequences from this sample encode an identical CDR3 as well. This chain joins TRBV7-2 and TRBJ1-1; TRBD1 matches at 8 bases. The CDR3 runs 13 residues. Unmatched junction bases numbered 1, after V lost 4 bases and J lost 3 bases. Germline values: CDR1 SGHTA, CDR2 FQGNSA. The CDR3 reads CASSYRGDTEAFF. As DNA, the CDR3 is TGTGCCAGCAGCTACAGGGGGGACACTGAAGCTTTCTTT. The full variable domain, rest sourced from reference TRBV7-2 and TRBJ1-1, is GAGVSQSPSNKVTEKGKDVELRCDPISGHTALYWYRQSLGQGLEFLIYFQGNSAPDKSGLPSDRFSAERTGGSVSTLTIQRTQQEDSAVYLCASSYRGDTEAFFGQGTRLTVV.

The V call is TRBV5-8, the J call TRBJ2-7, with unresolved D. CDR1 SGHTS and CDR2 YDEGEE come from the germline V gene. V lost 0 bases, J lost 2 bases, and 18 bases lay in between. The CDR3 extends over 17 amino acids. DNA for the CDR3: TGTGCCAGCAGCTTGGTCTGGGCCAGCCTAAAACCCTACGAGCAGTACTTC. As protein: CASSLVWASLKPYEQYF.

This rearrangement joins TRBV14 to TRBJ2-2; 9 nucleotides agree with TRBD1. Losses at the gene ends were 1 base for V and 5 bases for J; bases not matched to a gene: 5. The germline V gene encodes CDR1 SGHDN and CDR2 FVKESK. This CDR3 has 16 amino acids. The CDR3 protein is CASSQGGTGLTGELFF. CDR3 nucleotides: TGTGCCAGCAGCCAAGGAGGGACAGGGCTAACCGGGGAGCTGTTTTTT.

V gene TRBV4-3 combines with J gene TRBJ1-1; possibly TRBD1 for D (6 bases). CDR1 LGHNA and CDR2 YSLEER come from the germline V gene. The V end lost 3 bases, the J end lost 7 bases, and 12 bases lay between the germline ends. The CDR3 extends over 13 amino acids. CDR3 sequence (DNA): TGCGCCAGCAGCCAGGGGGCGCACGATGAAGCTTTCTTT. Its translation is CASSQGAHDEAFF.

V and J are TRBV5-1 and TRBJ1-1, with 9 bases that match TRBD1. Germline loops: CDR1 SGHRS, CDR2 YFSETQ. Trimming cost V 2 bases and J 4 bases; bases outside gene matches: 3. The CDR3 sequence is 14 residues long. The CDR3 spells CASSLQGASTEAFF. For the CDR3, the DNA is TGCGCCAGCAGCTTACAGGGGGCGAGCACTGAAGCTTTCTTT.

J is TRBJ2-1 and V is TRBV7-9; 11 nucleotides line up with TRBD2. This CDR3 spans 14 amino acids. Germline V gives CDR1 SEHNR, CDR2 FQNEAQ (reference sequence). V shed 4 bases, J shed 5 bases, and the junction held 1 base outside the gene matches. The CDR3: CASSWGLADNEQFF. DNA of the CDR3: TGTGCCAGCAGCTGGGGACTAGCGGACAATGAGCAGTTCTTC.

This chain links TRBV7-9 with TRBJ2-7, with TRBD1 identical over 9 bases. The V gene's germline CDR1 is SEHNR and CDR2 FQNEAQ (reference sequence). This CDR3 region has 15 residues. Losses at the gene ends were 0 bases for V and 3 bases for J; bases not matched to a gene: 3. The CDR3 nucleotides read TGTGCCAGCAGCTTAGCGGACAGGGGATTCTACGAGCAGTACTTC. Encoded protein: CASSLADRGFYEQYF.

This sequence joins TRBV9 and TRBJ2-7, with 13 positions matching TRBD2. The CDR3 runs to 14 residues. Germline V gene sequence: CDR1 SGDLS, CDR2 YYNGEE. Trimming removed 5 bases from V and 6 bases from J; junction bases left unmatched: 5. Written as DNA, the CDR3 is TGTGCCAGCAGTACTAGCGGGGGGGCGGTCGAGCAGTACTTC. Protein product: CASSTSGGAVEQYF.

The chain has TRBV19 and TRBJ2-1; 7 bases match TRBD1. The germline gives CDR1 LNHDA, CDR2 SQIVND (reference sequence). Unmatched junction bases numbered 6, after V lost 5 bases and J lost 8 bases. CDR3 size: 13 residues. The CDR3 nucleotides read TGTGCCAGTAGTCTCCGACAGGGTGATGAGCAGTTCTTC. The encoded protein is CASSLRQGDEQFF.

DNA for the CDR3: TGTGCCAGCAGCCCAGGGAGGACGGGCACAGATACGCAGTATTTT. This codes for CASSPGRTGTDTQYF. The rearrangement links TRBV7-9 to TRBJ2-3; D possibly corresponds to TRBD2 (6 bases). The CDR3 runs to 15 residues. V gave up 5 bases and J gave up 1 base, with 13 bases separating them. The germline CDR1 and CDR2 sequences are SEHNR and FQNEAQ (reference sequence).